The clone carrying this T cell receptor (beta chain) was counted ten times or more. The target antigen is unknown. The sample originates from a study of regulatory T cells in long-lasting Graves disease. Per germline, CDR1 SGHVS and CDR2 FQNEAQ. The CDR3 consists of 19 residues. Trimming cost V 5 bases and J 2 bases; bases outside gene matches: 17. The time point here: newly diagnosed GD, antithyroid drugs for less than 3 months. PBMCs provided the RNA from which the TCR library was made. The authors drew patients from an endocrinology department in Xi'an, China. Study outcomes and limitations: It was peripheral blood alone, not thyroid tissue, that was studied. Newly diagnosed patients shared 950 to 1,000 public clonotypes; persistent patients shared more than 2,500.

TCR beta libraries were built with iRepertoire HTBI primers and Arm-PCR of CDR3 regions. TCRdb reprocessed the multiplex PCR reads via MiXCR and lists one record per CDR3 protein. The sample holds about 320,000 distinct CDR3 sequences, over 15% seen once. The sample in question was peripheral blood mononuclear cells (PBMCs), obtained at new diagnosis, from a patient treated with antithyroid drugs. The chain carries TRBV7-8 and TRBJ2-1; 8 bases agree with TRBD2. The sequence was collected from a female donor with Graves disease. The DNA of the CDR3 is TGTGCCAGCAGCGCAAGTGAGGTACTAGCGGACAGCGCCTACAATGAGCAGTTCTTC. This codes for CASSASEVLADSAYNEQFF.